The present TCR beta chain was sequenced within a study of beta chain features in type 1 diabetes. Germline V gene sequence: CDR1 MNHEY, CDR2 SVGAGI. This CDR3 spans 14 amino acids. V gave up 4 bases and J gave up 1 base, with 11 bases separating them. This clone was seen a few times. Every isolated RNA sample was fully reverse transcribed, so sequencing captured expressed TCRB transcripts. Produced via immunoSEQ multiplex PCR; TCRdb's table is partial and in-frame only. The table records about 220,000 clones, roughly a tenth of them present only once. The sequencing input was central memory CD4+ T cells from blood. The V and J genes are TRBV6-5 and TRBJ2-7; tentative D call: TRBD2 (5 bases). The sequence derives from a man aged 18 to 30 in good health. As DNA, the CDR3 is TGTGCCAGCAGTTCCGGACGGGGATCCTACGAGCAGTACTTC. Amino acids: CASSSGRGSYEQYF.